This T cell receptor (beta chain) was identified in a study of T cell changes during pregnancy in multiple sclerosis. This table comes from immunoSEQ multiplex PCR, and its TCRdb copy is limited to in-frame clones, with some not included. This repertoire shows 19,000 or so clones, 88% found once; its top ten account for 1.3%. V shed 4 bases, J shed 2 bases, and the junction held 2 bases outside the gene matches. Germline V lookup: CDR1 MRHNA, CDR2 SNTAGT. This CDR3 has 15 amino acids. Specimen: CD4+ T cells from peripheral blood mononuclear cells, collected in the first trimester of pregnancy. The rearrangement uses TRBV6-4 and TRBJ2-3; 11 bases map to TRBD2. The TCR sequence derives from a female donor in good health, enrolled as a control in a pregnancy study. CDR3 nucleotides: TGTGCCAGCAGTGTACTAGCGGGGGCCACAGATACGCAGTATTTT. Amino acid sequence: CASSVLAGATDTQYF.